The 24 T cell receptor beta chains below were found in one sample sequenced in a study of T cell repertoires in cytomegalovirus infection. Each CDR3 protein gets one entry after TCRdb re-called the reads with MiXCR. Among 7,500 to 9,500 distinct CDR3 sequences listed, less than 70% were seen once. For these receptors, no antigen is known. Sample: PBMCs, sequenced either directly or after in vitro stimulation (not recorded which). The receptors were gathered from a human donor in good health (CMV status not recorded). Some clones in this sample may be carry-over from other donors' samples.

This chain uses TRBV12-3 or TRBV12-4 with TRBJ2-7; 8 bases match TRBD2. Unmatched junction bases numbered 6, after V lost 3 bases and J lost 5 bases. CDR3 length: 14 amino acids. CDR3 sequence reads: CASSLGGRPHEQYF. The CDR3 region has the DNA TGTGCCAGCAGTTTGGGCGGGAGGCCCCACGAGCAGTACTTC.

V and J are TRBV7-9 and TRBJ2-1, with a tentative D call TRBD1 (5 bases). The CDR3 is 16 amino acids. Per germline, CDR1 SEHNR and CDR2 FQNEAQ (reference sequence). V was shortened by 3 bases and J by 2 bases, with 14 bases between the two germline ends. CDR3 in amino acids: CASSLWGKCTYNEQFF. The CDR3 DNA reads TGTGCCAGCAGCTTGTGGGGCAAGTGCACCTACAATGAGCAGTTCTTC.

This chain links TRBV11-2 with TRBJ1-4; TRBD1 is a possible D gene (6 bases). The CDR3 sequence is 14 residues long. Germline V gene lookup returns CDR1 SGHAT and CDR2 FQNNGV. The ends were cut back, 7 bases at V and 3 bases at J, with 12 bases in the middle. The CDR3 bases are TGTGCCAGCATCCGAGGGGGACCTAATGAAAAACTGTTTTTT. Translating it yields CASIRGGPNEKLFF. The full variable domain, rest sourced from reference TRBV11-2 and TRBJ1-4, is EAGVAQSPRYKIIEKRQSVAFWCNPISGHATLYWYQQILGQGPKLLIQFQNNGVVDDSQLPKDRFSAERLKGVDSTLKIQPAKLEDSAVYLCASIRGGPNEKLFFGSGTQLSVL.

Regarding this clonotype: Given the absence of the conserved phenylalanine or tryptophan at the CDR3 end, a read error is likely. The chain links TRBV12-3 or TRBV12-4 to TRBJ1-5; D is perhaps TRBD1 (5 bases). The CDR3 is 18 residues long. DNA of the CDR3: TGTGACAGCAGTCAGGAGGTGACAAGGGGTCCGGACAAGCCGCCCCAGCATTGT. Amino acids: CDSSQEVTRGPDKPPQHC.

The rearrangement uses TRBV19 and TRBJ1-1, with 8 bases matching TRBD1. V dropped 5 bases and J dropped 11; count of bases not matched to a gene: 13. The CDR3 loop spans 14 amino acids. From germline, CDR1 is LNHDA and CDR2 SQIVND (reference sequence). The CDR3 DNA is TGTGCCAGTAGTGCTAACAGACAGGGGATGCGGGCTTTCTTT. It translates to CASSANRQGMRAFF.

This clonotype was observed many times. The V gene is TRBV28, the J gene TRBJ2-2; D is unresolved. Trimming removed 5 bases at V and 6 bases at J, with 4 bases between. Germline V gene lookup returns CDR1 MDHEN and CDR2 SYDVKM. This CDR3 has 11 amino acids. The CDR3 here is CASSAPGELFF. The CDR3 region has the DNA TGTGCCAGCAGTGCCCCCGGGGAGCTGTTTTTT.

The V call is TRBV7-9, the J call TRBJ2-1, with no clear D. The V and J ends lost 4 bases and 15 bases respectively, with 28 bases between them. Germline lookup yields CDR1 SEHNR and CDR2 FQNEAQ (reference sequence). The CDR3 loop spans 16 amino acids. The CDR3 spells CASSWLGISTYTAPFF. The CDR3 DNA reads TGTGCCAGCAGCTGGTTGGGAATATCCACCTACACTGCTCCGTTCTTC.

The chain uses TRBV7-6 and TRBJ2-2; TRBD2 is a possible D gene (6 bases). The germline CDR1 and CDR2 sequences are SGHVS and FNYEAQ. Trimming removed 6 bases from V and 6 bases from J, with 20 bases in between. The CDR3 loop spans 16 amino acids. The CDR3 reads CASRDPGLEGSGELFF. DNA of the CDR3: TGTGCCAGCAGGGATCCGGGACTGGAGGGATCCGGGGAGCTGTTTTTT.

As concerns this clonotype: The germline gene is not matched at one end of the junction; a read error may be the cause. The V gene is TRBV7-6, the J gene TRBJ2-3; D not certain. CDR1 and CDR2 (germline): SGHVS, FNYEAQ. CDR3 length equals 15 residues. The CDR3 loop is CVSILAGSPADTPYF. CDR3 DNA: TGTGTCAGCATCTTAGCTGGAAGTCCCGCAGATACACCGTATTTT.

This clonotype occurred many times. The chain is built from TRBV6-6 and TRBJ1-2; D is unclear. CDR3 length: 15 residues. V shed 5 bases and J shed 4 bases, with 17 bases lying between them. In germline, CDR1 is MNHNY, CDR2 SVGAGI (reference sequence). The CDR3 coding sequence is TGTGCCAGCAGTCCCGGGCGATATACGTTCTATGGCTACACCTTC. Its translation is CASSPGRYTFYGYTF.

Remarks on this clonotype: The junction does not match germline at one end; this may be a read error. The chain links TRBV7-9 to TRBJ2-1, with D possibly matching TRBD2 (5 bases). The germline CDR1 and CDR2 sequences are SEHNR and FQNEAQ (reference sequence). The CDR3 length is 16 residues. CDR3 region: CSSSLLGISTYNERLF. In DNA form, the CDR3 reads TGTTCCAGCAGCTTGTTGGGAATATCCACCTACAATGAGCGGTTGTTT.

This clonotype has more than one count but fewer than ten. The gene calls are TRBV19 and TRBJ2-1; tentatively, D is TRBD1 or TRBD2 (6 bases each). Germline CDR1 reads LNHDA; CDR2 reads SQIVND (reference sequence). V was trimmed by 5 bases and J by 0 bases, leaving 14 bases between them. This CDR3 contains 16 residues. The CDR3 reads CASSGSGALSYNEQFF. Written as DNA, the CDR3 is TGTGCCAGTAGTGGCTCGGGGGCCCTCTCCTACAATGAGCAGTTCTTC.

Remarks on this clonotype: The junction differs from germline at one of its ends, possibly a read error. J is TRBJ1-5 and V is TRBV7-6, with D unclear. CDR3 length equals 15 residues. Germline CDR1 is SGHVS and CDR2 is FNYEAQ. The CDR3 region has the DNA TGTGCCAGCAGCCCCGAAACATACAGCACTCAGCCCCATCCTTTT. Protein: CASSPETYSTQPHPF.

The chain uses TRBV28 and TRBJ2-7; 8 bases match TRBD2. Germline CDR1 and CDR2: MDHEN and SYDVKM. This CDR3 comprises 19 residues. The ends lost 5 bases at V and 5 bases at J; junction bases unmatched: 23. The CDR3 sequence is CASSPMGGRSSGSLNEQYF. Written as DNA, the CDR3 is TGTGCCAGCAGTCCCATGGGGGGGCGATCCAGCGGGAGCTTGAACGAGCAGTACTTC.

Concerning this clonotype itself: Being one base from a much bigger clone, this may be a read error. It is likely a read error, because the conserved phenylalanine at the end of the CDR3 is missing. CDR3 coding DNA: TGCAGTGCTAGAAAGAGGAGGACTAGTCCCTACAATGAGCAGTTCTTA. It codes for CSARKRRTSPYNEQFL. The rearrangement links TRBV20-1 to TRBJ2-1; 7 positions agree with TRBD2. V shed 2 bases and J 2 bases; nucleotides not matched to a gene: 9. Germline V gene data show CDR1 as DFQATT and CDR2 as SNEGSKA (reference sequence). The CDR3 runs to 16 residues.

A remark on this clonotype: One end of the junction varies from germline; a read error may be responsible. CDR3 residues: CASSVHQPKRF. The CDR3 DNA follows: TGTGCCAGCTCTGTTCATCAACCCAAGCGTTTT. The chain links TRBV27 to TRBJ1-5, with D unclear. Germline-derived CDR1 and CDR2 are MNHEY and SMNVEV (reference sequence). This CDR3 is built from 11 residues.

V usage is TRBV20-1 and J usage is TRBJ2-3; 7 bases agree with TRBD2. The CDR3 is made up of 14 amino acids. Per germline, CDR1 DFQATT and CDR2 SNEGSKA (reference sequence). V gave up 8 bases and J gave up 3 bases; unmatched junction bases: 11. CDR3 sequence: CSSETSVFTDTQYF. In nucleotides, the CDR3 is TGCAGTTCCGAAACTAGCGTTTTTACAGATACGCAGTATTTT.

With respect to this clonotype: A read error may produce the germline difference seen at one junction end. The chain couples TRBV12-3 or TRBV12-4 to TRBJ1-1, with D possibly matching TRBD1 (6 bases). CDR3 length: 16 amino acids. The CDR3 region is CARSLRVSKQGTEALF. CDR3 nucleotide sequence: TGTGCACGAAGCCTCAGGGTTTCCAAACAGGGCACTGAAGCTTTATTT.

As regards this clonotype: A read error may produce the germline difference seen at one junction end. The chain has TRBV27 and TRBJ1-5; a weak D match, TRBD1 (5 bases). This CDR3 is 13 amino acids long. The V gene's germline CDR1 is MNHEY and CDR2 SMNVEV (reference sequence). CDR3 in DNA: TGTGCCAGCAGTGCAGGGTCTGGGCCTCCCCATCATTTT. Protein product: CASSAGSGPPHHF.

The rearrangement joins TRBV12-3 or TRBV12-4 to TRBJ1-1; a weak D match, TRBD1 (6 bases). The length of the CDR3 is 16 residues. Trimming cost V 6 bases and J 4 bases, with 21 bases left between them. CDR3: CASSLRGSKQGTEAFF. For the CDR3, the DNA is TGTGCCAGCAGCCTCCGGGGGTCCAAACAGGGCACTGAAGCTTTCTTT.

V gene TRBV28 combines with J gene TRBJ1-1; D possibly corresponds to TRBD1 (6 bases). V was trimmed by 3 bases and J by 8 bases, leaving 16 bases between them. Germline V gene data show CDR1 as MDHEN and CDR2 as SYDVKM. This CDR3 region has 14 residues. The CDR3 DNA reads TGTGCCAGCAGTTTGAGGAGGGGGAAAAGGGAAGCTTTCTTT. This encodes CASSLRRGKREAFF.

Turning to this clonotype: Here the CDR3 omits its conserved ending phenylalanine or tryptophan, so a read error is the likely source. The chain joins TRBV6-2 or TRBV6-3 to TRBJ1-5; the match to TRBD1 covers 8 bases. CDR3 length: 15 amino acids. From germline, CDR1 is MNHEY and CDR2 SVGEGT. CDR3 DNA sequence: TGTGCCAGCAGTTTTTCTCAGGGGGCCGCTCAGTCCCAGCATTAT. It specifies CASSFSQGAAQSQHY.

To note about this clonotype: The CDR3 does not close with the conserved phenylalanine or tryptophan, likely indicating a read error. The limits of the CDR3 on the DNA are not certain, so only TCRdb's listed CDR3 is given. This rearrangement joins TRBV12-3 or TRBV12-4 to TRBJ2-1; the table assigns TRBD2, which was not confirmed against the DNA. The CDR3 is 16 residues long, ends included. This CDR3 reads CASSLAPYGRANEHFG.

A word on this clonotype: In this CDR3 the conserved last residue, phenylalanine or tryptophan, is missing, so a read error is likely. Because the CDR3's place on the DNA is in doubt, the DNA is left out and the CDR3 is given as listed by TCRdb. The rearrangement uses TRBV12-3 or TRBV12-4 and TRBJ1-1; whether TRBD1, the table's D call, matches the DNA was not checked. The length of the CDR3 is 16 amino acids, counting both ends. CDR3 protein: CASSLRVSKQCTEDFC.